This is a list of T cell receptor beta chains from one sample in a study of T cell responses to AZD1222 COVID-19 vaccine. TCRdb's table, derived via immunoSEQ multiplex PCR, lists solely in-frame clones and lacks some. Among roughly 150,000 clones listed, about nine tenths were seen once. The source was peripheral blood, collected 28 days after the second AZD1222 dose. The receptors derive from an adult who received the AZD1222 COVID-19 vaccine. The CDR3 runs from the conserved cysteine through the conserved F or W. The order of the fields is V gene, J gene, CDR3 protein.

v_gene: TRBV15
j_gene: TRBJ1-4
CDR3aa: CATSRDHVGSVEKLFF

v_gene: TRBV10-3
j_gene: TRBJ1-1
CDR3aa: CAISEGTGTEAFF

v_gene: TRBV23-1
j_gene: TRBJ1-2
CDR3aa: CASSQSWGGSTSVWPGYTF

v_gene: TRBV29-1
j_gene: TRBJ2-7
CDR3aa: CSTEGGESSYEQYF

v_gene: TRBV11-2
j_gene: TRBJ2-7
CDR3aa: CASSLWGGTNSYEQYF

v_gene: TRBV7-6
j_gene: TRBJ2-7
CDR3aa: CASSLRTGDSSYEQYF

v_gene: TRBV10-3
j_gene: TRBJ1-4
CDR3aa: CAISESNRNEKLFF

v_gene: TRBV11-2
j_gene: TRBJ1-2
CDR3aa: CASSSPQGNYGYTF

v_gene: TRBV19
j_gene: TRBJ2-1
CDR3aa: CASRARDYNEQFF

v_gene: TRBV19
j_gene: TRBJ1-5
CDR3aa: CASSVTGDQPQHF

v_gene: TRBV19
j_gene: TRBJ1-1
CDR3aa: CASSMLTEAFF

v_gene: TRBV6-6
j_gene: TRBJ1-2
CDR3aa: CASYSAKSNYGYTF

v_gene: TRBV4-1
j_gene: TRBJ1-1
CDR3aa: CASSLPRGVNTEAFF

v_gene: TRBV19
j_gene: TRBJ1-3
CDR3aa: CASTPSQGWSGNTIYF

v_gene: TRBV19
j_gene: TRBJ1-5
CDR3aa: CASTARQPGSYSNQPQHF

v_gene: TRBV5-1
j_gene: TRBJ2-7
CDR3aa: CASSYGTAIYEQYF

v_gene: TRBV5-1
j_gene: TRBJ1-4
CDR3aa: CASTDRQGGNEKLFF

v_gene: TRBV2
j_gene: TRBJ1-5
CDR3aa: CASGAYSNQPQHF

v_gene: TRBV11-2
j_gene: TRBJ2-1
CDR3aa: CASSPGLMEGYNEQFF

v_gene: TRBV28
j_gene: TRBJ1-6
CDR3aa: CASWSRAYNSPLHF

v_gene: TRBV27
j_gene: TRBJ1-1
CDR3aa: CASSPGQENFEFTEAFF

v_gene: TRBV27
j_gene: TRBJ1-2
CDR3aa: CASRPQGEYGYTF

v_gene: TRBV10-3
j_gene: TRBJ2-1
CDR3aa: CAIGDYSGSYNEQFF

v_gene: TRBV9
j_gene: TRBJ2-3
CDR3aa: CASSAWLASTDTQYF

v_gene: TRBV5-4
j_gene: TRBJ1-2
CDR3aa: CASSLSPLGTAPNYGYTF

v_gene: TRBV27
j_gene: TRBJ1-1
CDR3aa: CASTLTGANTEAFF

v_gene: TRBV2
j_gene: TRBJ1-6
CDR3aa: CASRPLLGVSARNSPLHF

v_gene: TRBV12-3/TRBV12-4
j_gene: TRBJ2-5
CDR3aa: CASGLSQETQYF

v_gene: TRBV6-5
j_gene: TRBJ2-3
CDR3aa: CASRPTGGAVDTQYF

v_gene: TRBV7-3
j_gene: TRBJ1-2
CDR3aa: CASSPKGDTGYTF

v_gene: TRBV10-3
j_gene: TRBJ1-2
CDR3aa: CAISEELTTGYTF

v_gene: TRBV5-4
j_gene: TRBJ2-5
CDR3aa: CASSSSSGAQETQYF

v_gene: TRBV5-5
j_gene: TRBJ2-7
CDR3aa: CASSLSIAGSTMVYEQYF

v_gene: TRBV6-5
j_gene: TRBJ2-1
CDR3aa: CASSLASNNEQFF

v_gene: TRBV7-3
j_gene: TRBJ2-7
CDR3aa: CASSPAGGHTYEQYF

v_gene: TRBV28
j_gene: TRBJ1-4
CDR3aa: CASSLWTGPNEKLFF

v_gene: TRBV29-1
j_gene: TRBJ2-1
CDR3aa: CSAGGNEQFF